The clone carrying this TCR beta chain came up a few times. Its matching antigen is unknown. The data originate from a study of naive and memory T cell subsets. Study-level points and caveats: Expression changes during T cell differentiation may affect RNA-based TCR counts. A few larger clonotypes appeared in naive repertoires, especially CD8, possibly memory cells re-expressing CD45RA.

An equimolar mix of two oligonucleotides served as the beta constant-region primer for TRBC1 and TRBC2. The ligated cDNA underwent four PCR rounds using SP2 and nested alpha and beta constant-region primers. The cDNA 3' end received a ligated single-stranded oligonucleotide carrying the SP2 primer and a 12-nucleotide UMI. MiXCR was run by TCRdb on the UMI-ligation and nested PCR reads, yielding one entry per CDR3 protein. The sample includes roughly 150,000 distinct CDR3 sequences, 15% to 20% seen only once; the top ten take about 0.63%. This CDR3 contains 17 residues. In germline, CDR1 is MDHEN, CDR2 SYDVKM. The ends were cut back, 1 base at V and 6 bases at J, with 18 bases in the middle.

J is TRBJ2-2 and V is TRBV28, with no clear D. The specimen was naive CD8+ T cells from blood. The receptor comes from a human donor in good health. CDR3 amino acids: CASSLFVAQSGAGELFF. The CDR3 nucleotides read TGTGCCAGCAGTTTATTTGTTGCCCAGTCGGGCGCCGGGGAGCTGTTTTTT.